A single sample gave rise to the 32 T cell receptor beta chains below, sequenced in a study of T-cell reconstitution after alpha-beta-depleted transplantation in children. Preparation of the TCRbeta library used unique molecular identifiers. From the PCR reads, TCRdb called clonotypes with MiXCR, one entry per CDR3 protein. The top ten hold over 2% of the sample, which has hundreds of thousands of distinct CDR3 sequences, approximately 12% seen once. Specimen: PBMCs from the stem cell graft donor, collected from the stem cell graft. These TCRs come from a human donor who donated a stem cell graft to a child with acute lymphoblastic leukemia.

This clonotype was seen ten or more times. The CDR3 region is CAISDTSGKTRETQYF. The DNA for the CDR3 is TGTGCCATCAGTGACACTAGCGGGAAGACGAGGGAGACCCAGTACTTC. The chain recombines TRBV10-3 with TRBJ2-5; 10 positions match TRBD2. The V segment lost 3 bases and the J segment 5 bases; nucleotides outside the gene matches: 9. CDR1 and CDR2 from the germline V gene are ENHRY and SYGVKD. The CDR3 loop spans 16 amino acids.

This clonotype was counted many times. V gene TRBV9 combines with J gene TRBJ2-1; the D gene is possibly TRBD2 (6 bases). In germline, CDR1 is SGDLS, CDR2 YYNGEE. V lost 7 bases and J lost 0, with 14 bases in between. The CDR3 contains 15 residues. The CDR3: CASDGGPSSYNEQFF. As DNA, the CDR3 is TGTGCCAGCGACGGGGGACCGAGCTCCTACAATGAGCAGTTCTTC.

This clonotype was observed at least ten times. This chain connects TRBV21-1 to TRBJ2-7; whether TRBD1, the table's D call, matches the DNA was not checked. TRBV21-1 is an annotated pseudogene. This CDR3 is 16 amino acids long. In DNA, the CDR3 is TGTGCCAGCAGCCTTCGCCCGGACAGGGTAAACTACGAGCAGTACTTC. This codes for CASSLRPDRVNYEQYF.

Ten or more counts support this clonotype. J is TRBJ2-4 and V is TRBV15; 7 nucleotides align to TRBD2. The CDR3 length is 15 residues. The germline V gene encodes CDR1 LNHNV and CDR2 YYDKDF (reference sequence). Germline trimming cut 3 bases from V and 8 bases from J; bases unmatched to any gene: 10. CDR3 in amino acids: CATSRGRAGRDIQYF. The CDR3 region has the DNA TGTGCCACCAGCAGGGGACGAGCGGGAAGGGACATTCAGTACTTC. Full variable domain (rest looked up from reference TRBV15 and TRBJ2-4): DAMVIQNPRYQVTQFGKPVTLSCSQTLNHNVMYWYQQKSSQAPKLLFHYYDKDFNNEADTPDNFQSRRPNTSFCFLDIRSPGLGDTAMYLCATSRGRAGRDIQYFGAGTRLSVL.

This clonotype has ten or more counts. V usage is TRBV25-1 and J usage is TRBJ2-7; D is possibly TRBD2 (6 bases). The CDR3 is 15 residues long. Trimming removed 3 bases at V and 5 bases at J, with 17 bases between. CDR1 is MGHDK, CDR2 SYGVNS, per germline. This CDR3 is CASSERRARDDEQYF. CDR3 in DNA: TGTGCCAGCAGTGAGCGGAGGGCCAGGGATGACGAGCAGTACTTC.

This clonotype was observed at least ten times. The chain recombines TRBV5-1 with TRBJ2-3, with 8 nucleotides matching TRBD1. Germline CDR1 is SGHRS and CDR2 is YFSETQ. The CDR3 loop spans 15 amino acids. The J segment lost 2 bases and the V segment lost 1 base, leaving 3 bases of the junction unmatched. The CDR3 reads CASSLQGADTDTQYF. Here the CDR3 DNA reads TGCGCCAGCAGCTTGCAGGGGGCGGACACAGATACGCAGTATTTT.

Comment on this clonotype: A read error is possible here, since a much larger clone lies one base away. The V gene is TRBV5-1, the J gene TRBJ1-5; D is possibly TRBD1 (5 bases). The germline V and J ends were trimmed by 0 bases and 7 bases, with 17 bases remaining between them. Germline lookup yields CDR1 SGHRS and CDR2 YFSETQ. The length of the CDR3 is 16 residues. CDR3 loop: CASSLGIGARNQPQHF. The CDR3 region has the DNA TGCGCCAGCAGCTTGGGGATAGGGGCGCGGAACCAGCCCCAGCATTTT.

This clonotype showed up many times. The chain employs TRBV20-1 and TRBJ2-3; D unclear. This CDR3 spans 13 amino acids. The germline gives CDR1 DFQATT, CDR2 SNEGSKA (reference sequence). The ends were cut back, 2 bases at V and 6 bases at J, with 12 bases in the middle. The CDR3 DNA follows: TGCAGTGCTAGACACGGGCTAGGCGATACGCAGTATTTT. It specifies CSARHGLGDTQYF.

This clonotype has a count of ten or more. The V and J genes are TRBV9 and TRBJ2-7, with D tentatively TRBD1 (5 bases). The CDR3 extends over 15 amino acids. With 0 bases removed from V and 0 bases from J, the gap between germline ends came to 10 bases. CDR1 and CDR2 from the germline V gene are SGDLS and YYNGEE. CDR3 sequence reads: CASSVAIGDSYEQYF. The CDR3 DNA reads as TGTGCCAGCAGCGTAGCTATAGGGGACTCCTACGAGCAGTACTTC.

CDR3 protein: CASSYQGYGYTF. The CDR3 coding sequence is TGTGCCAGCAGTTACCAGGGTTATGGCTACACCTTC. V and J are TRBV6-2 or TRBV6-3 and TRBJ1-2, with D possibly being TRBD1 (5 bases). The V end lost 2 bases, the J end lost 5 bases, and 6 bases lay between the germline ends. Germline V gene lookup returns CDR1 MNHEY and CDR2 SVGEGT. The CDR3 contains 12 residues.

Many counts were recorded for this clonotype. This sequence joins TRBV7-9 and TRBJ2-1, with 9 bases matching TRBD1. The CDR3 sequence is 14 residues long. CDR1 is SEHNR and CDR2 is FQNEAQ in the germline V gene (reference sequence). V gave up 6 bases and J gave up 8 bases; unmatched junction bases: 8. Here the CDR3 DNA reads TGTGCCAGCAGACGGACAGGGGAACCCGATGAGCAGTTCTTC. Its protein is CASRRTGEPDEQFF.

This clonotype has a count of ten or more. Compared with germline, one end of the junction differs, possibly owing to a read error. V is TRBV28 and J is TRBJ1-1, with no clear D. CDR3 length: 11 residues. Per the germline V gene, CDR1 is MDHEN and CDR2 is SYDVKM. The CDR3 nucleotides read TGTGCCAGCAGTATATGGGAGGTAGCTTTCTTT. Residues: CASSIWEVAFF.

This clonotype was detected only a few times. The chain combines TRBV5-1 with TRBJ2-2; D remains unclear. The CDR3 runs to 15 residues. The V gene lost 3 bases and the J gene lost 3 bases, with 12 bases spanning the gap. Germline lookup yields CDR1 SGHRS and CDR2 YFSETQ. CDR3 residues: CASSSIPGDTGELFF. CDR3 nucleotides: TGCGCCAGCAGCTCGATTCCAGGAGACACCGGGGAGCTGTTTTTT.

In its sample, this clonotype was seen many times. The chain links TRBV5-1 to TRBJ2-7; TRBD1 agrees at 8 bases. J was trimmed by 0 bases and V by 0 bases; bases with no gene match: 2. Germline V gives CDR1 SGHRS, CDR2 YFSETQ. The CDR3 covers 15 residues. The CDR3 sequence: CASSLVQGDSYEQYF. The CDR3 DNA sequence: TGCGCCAGCAGCTTGGTACAGGGGGACTCCTACGAGCAGTACTTC.

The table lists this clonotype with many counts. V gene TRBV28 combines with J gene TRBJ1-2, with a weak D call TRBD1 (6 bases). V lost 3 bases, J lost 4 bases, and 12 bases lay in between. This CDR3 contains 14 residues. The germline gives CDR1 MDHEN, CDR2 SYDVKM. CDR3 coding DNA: TGTGCCAGCAGTTTGGGGGCAGAGACCTATGGCTACACCTTC. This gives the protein CASSLGAETYGYTF.

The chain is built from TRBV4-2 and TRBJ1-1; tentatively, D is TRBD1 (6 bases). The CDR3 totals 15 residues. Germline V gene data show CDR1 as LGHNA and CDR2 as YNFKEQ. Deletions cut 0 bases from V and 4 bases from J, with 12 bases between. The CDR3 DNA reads TGTGCCAGCAGCCAAGAAGGTCAGGGGAGCACTGAAGCTTTCTTT. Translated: CASSQEGQGSTEAFF.

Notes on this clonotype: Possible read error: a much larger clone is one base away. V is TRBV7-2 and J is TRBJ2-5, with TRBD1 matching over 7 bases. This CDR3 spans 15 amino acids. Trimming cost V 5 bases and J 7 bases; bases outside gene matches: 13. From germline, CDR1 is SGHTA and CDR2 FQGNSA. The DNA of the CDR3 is TGTGCCAGCAGCCCAGTACTGGACTGGACAGGGACCCAGTACTTC. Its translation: CASSPVLDWTGTQYF.

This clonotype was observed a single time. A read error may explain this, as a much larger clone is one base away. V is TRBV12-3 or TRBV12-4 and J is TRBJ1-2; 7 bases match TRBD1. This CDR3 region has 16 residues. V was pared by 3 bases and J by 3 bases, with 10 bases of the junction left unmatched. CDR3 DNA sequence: TGTGCCAGCAGTTTTCCGCCGGGGACAGCGGACTATGGCTACACCTTC. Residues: CASSFPPGTADYGYTF.

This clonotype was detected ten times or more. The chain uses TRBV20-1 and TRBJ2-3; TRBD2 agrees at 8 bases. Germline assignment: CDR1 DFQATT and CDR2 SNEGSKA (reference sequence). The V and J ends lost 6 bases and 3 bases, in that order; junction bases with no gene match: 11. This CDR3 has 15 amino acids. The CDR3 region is CSARPGGVLTDTQYF. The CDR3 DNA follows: TGCAGTGCACGGCCCGGGGGGGTTTTAACAGATACGCAGTATTTT.

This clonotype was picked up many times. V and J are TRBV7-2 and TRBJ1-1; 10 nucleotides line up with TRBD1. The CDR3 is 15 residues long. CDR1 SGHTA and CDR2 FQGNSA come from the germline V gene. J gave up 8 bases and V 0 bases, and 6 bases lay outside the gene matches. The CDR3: CASSLAGQGNLEAFF. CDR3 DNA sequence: TGTGCCAGCAGCTTAGCGGGACAGGGGAATCTCGAAGCTTTCTTT.

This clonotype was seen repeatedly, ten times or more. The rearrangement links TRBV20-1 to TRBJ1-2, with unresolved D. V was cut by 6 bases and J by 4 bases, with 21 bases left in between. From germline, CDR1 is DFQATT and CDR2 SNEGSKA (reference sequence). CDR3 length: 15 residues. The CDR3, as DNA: TGCAGTGCCATTCCTTTGGACGGCCCGACCTATGGCTACACCTTC. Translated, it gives CSAIPLDGPTYGYTF.

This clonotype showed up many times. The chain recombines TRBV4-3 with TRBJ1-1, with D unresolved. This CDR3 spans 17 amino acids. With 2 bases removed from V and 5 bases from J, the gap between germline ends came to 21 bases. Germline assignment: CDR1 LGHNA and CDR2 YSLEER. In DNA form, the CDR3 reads TGCGCCAGCAGCCAACAACTGGAGGCCCGGGGTCGGACTGAAGCTTTCTTT. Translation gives CASSQQLEARGRTEAFF.

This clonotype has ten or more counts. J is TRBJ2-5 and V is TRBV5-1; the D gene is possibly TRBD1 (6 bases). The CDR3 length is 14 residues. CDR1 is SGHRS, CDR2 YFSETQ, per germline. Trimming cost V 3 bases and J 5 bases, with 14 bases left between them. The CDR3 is CASSSVLQGETQYF. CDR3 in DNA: TGCGCCAGCAGCTCCGTACTTCAGGGGGAGACCCAGTACTTC.

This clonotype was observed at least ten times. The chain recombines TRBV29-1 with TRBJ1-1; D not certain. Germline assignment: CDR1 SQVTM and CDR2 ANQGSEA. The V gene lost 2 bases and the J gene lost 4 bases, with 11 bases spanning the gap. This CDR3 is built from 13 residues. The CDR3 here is CSVESGIRTEAFF. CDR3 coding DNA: TGCAGCGTTGAATCTGGGATTCGCACTGAAGCTTTCTTT.

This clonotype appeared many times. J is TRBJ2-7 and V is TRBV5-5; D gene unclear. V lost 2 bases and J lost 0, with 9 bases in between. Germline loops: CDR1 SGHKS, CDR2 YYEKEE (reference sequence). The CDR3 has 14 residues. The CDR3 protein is CASSFATASYEQYF. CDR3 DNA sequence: TGTGCCAGCAGCTTCGCGACCGCCTCCTACGAGCAGTACTTC.

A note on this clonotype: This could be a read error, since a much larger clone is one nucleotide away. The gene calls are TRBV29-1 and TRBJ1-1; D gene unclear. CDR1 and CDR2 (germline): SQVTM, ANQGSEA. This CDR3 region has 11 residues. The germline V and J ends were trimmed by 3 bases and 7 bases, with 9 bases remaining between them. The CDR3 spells CSVDDANEAFF. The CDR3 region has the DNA TGCAGCGTTGACGACGCCAATGAAGCTTTCTTT.

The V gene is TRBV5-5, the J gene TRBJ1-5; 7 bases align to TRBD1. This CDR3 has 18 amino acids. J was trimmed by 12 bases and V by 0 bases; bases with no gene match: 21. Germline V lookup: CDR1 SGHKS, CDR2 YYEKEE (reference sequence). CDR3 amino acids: CASSLGGGRLDRANVQHF. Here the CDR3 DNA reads TGTGCCAGCAGCTTGGGTGGCGGGCGACTCGACAGGGCTAACGTCCAGCATTTT.

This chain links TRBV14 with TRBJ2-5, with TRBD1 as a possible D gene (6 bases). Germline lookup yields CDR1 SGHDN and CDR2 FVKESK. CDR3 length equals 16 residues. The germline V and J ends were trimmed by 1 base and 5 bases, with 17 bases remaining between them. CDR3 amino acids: CASSQGGQGLVETQYF. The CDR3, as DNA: TGTGCCAGCAGCCAAGGAGGCCAGGGGTTAGTGGAGACCCAGTACTTC.

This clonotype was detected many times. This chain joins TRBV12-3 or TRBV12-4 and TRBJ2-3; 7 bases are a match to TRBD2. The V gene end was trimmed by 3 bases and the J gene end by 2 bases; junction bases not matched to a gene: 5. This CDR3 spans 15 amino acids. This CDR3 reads CASSFTSDLTDTQYF. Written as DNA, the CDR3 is TGTGCCAGCAGTTTCACTAGCGACCTCACAGATACGCAGTATTTT.

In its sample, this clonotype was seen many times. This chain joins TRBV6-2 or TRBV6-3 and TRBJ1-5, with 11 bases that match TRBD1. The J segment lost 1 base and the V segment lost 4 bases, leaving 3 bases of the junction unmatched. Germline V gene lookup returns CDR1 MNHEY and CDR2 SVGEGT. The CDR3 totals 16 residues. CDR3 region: CASSSGQGASNQPQHF. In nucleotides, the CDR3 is TGTGCCAGCAGTTCCGGACAGGGGGCAAGCAATCAGCCCCAGCATTTT.

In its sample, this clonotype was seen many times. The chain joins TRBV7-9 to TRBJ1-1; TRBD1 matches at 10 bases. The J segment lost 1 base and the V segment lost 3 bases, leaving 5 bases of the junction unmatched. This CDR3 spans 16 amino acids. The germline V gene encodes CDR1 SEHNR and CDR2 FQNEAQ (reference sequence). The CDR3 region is CASSFRDRGPNTEAFF. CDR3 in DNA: TGTGCCAGCAGCTTCCGGGACAGGGGACCGAACACTGAAGCTTTCTTT.

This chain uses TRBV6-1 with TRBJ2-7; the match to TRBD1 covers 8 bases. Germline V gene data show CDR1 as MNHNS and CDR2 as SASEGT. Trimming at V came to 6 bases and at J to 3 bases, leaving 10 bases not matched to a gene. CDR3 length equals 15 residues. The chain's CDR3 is CASRDREARYYEQYF. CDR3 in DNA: TGTGCCAGCAGGGACAGGGAGGCCCGATACTACGAGCAGTACTTC.